This TCR beta chain was obtained from a study of blood T cells in healthy people across ages. The ends were cut back, 1 base at V and 0 bases at J, with 7 bases in the middle. The CDR3 has 16 amino acids. Germline loops: CDR1 SGHTA, CDR2 FQGNSA. Samples had at least 7 million PBMCs isolated from them. Samples each yielded at least 6 micrograms of total RNA. This clonotype was seen a few times. Its antigen is as yet unknown. Whole-study results and caveats: Because sorting was not performed, PBMCs prevented conclusive naive versus antigen-experienced comparison.

For the second PCR, which ran for roughly 6 to 12 cycles, a sample-barcoded 5' primer and a J-beta primer mix were used. A single record per CDR3 protein comes from TCRdb applying MiXCR to the 5' RACE reads. The sample lists fewer than 2,000,000 distinct CDR3 sequences; roughly 30% were seen once. The clonotype was recovered from a woman aged 25 to 39 in good health. Material: blood. The chain has TRBV7-2 and TRBJ2-6; D unclear. The DNA for the CDR3 is TGTGCCAGCAGCTTAGACACCGGCTCTGGGGCCAACGTCCTGACTTTC. This encodes CASSLDTGSGANVLTF.